The rows below give T cell receptor beta chains drawn from one sample of a study of metastatic and nonmetastatic thyroid tumors. TCRdb re-clonotyped the PCR reads through MiXCR. The sample records about 39,000 clones, approximately 17% being singletons. The sample comprised tumor tissue. Receptors were obtained from a female donor with papillary thyroid cancer or a benign thyroid nodule (not recorded which). Some clones in this sample may be carry-over from other donors' samples. Both conserved end residues are part of each CDR3. The order of the fields is CDR3 length, V gene, J gene, CDR3 protein.

>16|TRBV6-2/TRBV6-3|TRBJ1-6
CANSSAGSCSNSPLHF
>16|TRBV11-2|TRBJ2-2
CASSPQWGAKTGELFF
>14|TRBV6-1|TRBJ1-2
CASSVPLRDYGYTF
>14|TRBV11-2|TRBJ2-7
CASSHRDRVFEQYF
>14|TRBV5-4|TRBJ2-1
CASSPGPSGREQFF
>14|TRBV20-1|TRBJ1-1
CSARERLVNTEAFF
>13|TRBV29-1|TRBJ2-7
CSVARRGRYEQYF
>13|TRBV6-2/TRBV6-3|TRBJ2-7
CASMTVLRNEQYF
>14|TRBV6-1|TRBJ1-4
CASSDAVTNEKLFF
>15|TRBV6-2/TRBV6-3|TRBJ2-7
CASSYSGGNSYEQYF
>13|TRBV11-2|TRBJ2-7
CASSQGMPYEQYF
>14|TRBV5-4|TRBJ2-3
CASSLDRGIDTQYF